This T cell receptor (beta chain) was obtained from a study of ipilimumab plus nivolumab after autologous stem cell transplantation. About the study: Patients received a median of about 5 ipilimumab and roughly eight nivolumab doses.

The protocol was immunoSEQ multiplex PCR, while the TCRdb copy is restricted to in-frame clones and leaves out a portion. The sample includes over 75,000 clones, 83% of them seen just once. Patients got ipilimumab 1 mg/kg beginning 14 to 28 days post-transplant. Dosing: nivolumab 3 mg/kg IV, weeks 1, 4, 7, 10, then every two weeks to week 26. V lost 1 base to trimming and J lost 4 bases; unmatched junction nucleotides: 8. The CDR3 spans 19 residues. Germline lookup yields CDR1 SGHTA and CDR2 FQGNSA. The chain carries TRBV7-2 and TRBJ2-6, with 12 bases aligning to TRBD1. The TCR was taken from a male donor with diffuse large B-cell lymphoma. Sequences were derived from PBMCs, sampled in a trial of ipilimumab plus nivolumab as post-transplant consolidation. The CDR3 loop reads CASSLGRGQGAPGANVLTF. Written as DNA, the CDR3 is TGTGCCAGCAGCTTAGGGAGGGGACAGGGGGCGCCCGGGGCCAACGTCCTGACTTTC.